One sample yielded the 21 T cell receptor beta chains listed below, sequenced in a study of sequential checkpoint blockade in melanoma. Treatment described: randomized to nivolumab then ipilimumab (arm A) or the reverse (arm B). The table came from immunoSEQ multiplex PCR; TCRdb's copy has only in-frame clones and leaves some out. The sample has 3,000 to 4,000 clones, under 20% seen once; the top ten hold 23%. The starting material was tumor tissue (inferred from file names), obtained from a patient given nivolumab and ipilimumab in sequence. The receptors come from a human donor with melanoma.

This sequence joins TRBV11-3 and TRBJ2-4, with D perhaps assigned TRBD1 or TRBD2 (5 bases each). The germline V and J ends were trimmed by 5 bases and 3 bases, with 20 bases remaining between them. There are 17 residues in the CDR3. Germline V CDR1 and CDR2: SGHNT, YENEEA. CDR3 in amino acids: CASSIIHGVDSKNIQYF. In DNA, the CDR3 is TGTGCCAGCAGCATAATCCACGGGGTAGACAGCAAAAACATTCAGTACTTC.

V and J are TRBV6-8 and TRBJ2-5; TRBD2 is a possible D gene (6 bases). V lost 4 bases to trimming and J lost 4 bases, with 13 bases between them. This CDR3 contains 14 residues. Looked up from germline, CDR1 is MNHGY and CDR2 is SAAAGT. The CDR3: CASSLPGEGETQYF. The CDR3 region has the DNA TGTGCCAGCAGTTTACCGGGAGAGGGAGAGACCCAGTACTTC.

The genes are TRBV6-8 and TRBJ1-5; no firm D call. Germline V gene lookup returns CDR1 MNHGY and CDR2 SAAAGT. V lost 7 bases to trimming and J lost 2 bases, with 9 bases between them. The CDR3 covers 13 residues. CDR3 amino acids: CASIDGGNQPQHF. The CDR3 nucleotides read TGTGCCAGCATAGACGGGGGCAATCAGCCCCAGCATTTT.

CDR3: CASSVGIAGIQETQYF. The CDR3 DNA reads TGTGCCAGCAGCGTTGGAATAGCGGGTATACAAGAGACCCAGTACTTC. J is TRBJ2-5 and V is TRBV9, with TRBD2 identical over 7 bases. V was pared by 2 bases and J by 2 bases, with 9 bases of the junction left unmatched. This CDR3 spans 16 amino acids. CDR1 SGDLS and CDR2 YYNGEE come from the germline V gene.

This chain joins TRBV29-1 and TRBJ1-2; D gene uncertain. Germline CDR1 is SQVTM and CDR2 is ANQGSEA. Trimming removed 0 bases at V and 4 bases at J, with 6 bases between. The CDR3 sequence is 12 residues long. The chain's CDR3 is CSVEEGAYGYTF. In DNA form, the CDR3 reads TGCAGCGTTGAAGAGGGTGCCTATGGCTACACCTTC.

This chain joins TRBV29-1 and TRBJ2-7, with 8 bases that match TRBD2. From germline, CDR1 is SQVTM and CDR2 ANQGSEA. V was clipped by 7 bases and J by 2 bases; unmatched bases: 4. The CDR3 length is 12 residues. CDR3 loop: CSALAGPYEQYF. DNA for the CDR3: TGCAGCGCCCTAGCGGGCCCCTACGAGCAGTACTTC.

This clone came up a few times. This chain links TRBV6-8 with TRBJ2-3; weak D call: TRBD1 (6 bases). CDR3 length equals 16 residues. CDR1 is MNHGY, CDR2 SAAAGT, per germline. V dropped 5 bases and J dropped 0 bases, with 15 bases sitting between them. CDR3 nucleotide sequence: TGTGCCAGCAGTCACCTGACAGGCCTTAGCACAGATACGCAGTATTTT. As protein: CASSHLTGLSTDTQYF.

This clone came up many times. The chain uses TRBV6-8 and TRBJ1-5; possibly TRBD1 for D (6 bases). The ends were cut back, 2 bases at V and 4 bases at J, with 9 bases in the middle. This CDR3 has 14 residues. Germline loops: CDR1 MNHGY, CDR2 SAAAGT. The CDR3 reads CASSYGQHNQPQHF. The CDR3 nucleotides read TGTGCCAGCAGTTACGGACAGCATAATCAGCCCCAGCATTTT.

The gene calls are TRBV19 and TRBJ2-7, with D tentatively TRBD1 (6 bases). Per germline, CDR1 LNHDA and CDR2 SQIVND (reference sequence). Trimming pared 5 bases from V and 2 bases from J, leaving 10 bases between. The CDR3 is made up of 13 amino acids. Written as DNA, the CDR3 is TGTGCCAGTAGTTTCCGGGACACCTACGAGCAGTACTTC. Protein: CASSFRDTYEQYF.

CDR3 DNA sequence: TGCGCCAGCAGCTTAGGAGGGGGCCCCTACGAGCAGTACTTC. Translated: CASSLGGGPYEQYF. This chain joins TRBV5-1 and TRBJ2-7, with TRBD1 as a possible D gene (7 bases). The ends were cut back, 2 bases at V and 2 bases at J, with 11 bases in the middle. CDR3 size: 14 residues. CDR1 and CDR2 from the germline V gene are SGHRS and YFSETQ.

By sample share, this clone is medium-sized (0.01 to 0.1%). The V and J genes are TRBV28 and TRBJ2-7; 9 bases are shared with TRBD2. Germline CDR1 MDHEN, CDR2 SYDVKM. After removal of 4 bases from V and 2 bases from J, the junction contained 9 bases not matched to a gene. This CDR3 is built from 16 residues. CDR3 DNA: TGTGCCAGCAGTTCTCTACTAGCGGGCCTTGCCTACGAGCAGTACTTC. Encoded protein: CASSSLLAGLAYEQYF.

The CDR3 region has the DNA TGTGCCAGTAGTGGCCGGGACAGGGGCTACGAGCAGTACTTC. Amino acids: CASSGRDRGYEQYF. The chain couples TRBV19 to TRBJ2-7; 10 nucleotides match TRBD1. V trimming: 5 bases; J trimming: 3 bases; junction bases outside the gene matches: 4. This CDR3 is 14 amino acids long. Germline CDR1 is LNHDA and CDR2 is SQIVND (reference sequence).

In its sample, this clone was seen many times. The CDR3 DNA reads as TGTGCCAGCAGCCCGACCTCCTCCTACGAGCAGTACTTC. Its protein product is CASSPTSSYEQYF. The genes are TRBV9 and TRBJ2-7; no firm D call. With 4 bases removed from V and 0 bases from J, the gap between germline ends came to 8 bases. The CDR3 is 13 amino acids. Germline assignment: CDR1 SGDLS and CDR2 YYNGEE.

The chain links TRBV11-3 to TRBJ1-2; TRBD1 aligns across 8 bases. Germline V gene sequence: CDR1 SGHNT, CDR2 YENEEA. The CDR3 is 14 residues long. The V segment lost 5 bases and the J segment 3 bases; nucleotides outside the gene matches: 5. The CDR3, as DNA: TGTGCCAGCAGCCCGGCAGGGGGCTACTATGGCTACACCTTC. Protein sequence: CASSPAGGYYGYTF.

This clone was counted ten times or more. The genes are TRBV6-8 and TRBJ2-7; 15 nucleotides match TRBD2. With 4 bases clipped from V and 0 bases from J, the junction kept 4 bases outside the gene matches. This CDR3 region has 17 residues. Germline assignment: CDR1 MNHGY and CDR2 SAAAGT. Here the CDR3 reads CASSSGTSGGNSYEQYF. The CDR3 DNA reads TGTGCCAGCAGTTCCGGGACTAGCGGGGGGAACTCCTACGAGCAGTACTTC.

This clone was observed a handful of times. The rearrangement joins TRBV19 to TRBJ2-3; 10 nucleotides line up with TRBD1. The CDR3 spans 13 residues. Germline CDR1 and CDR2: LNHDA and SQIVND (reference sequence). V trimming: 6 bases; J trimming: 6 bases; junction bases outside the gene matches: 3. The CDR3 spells CASRGQGPDTQYF. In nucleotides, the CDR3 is TGTGCCAGTAGGGGACAGGGGCCGGATACGCAGTATTTT.

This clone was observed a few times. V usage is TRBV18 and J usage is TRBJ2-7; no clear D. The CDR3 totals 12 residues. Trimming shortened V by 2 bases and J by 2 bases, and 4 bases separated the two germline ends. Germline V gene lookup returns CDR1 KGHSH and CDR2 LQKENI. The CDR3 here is CASSPTAYEQYF. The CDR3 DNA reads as TGTGCCAGCTCACCAACAGCCTACGAGCAGTACTTC.

The CDR3 sequence is CSVASTSVQETQYF. The CDR3 DNA follows: TGCAGCGTTGCCTCTACTAGCGTTCAAGAGACCCAGTACTTC. The V call is TRBV29-1, the J call TRBJ2-5; 7 bases are shared with TRBD2. CDR1 and CDR2 (germline): SQVTM, ANQGSEA. J was trimmed by 2 bases and V by 4 bases; bases with no gene match: 7. The CDR3 runs to 14 residues.

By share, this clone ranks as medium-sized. The CDR3 nucleotides read TGTGCCTGGAGAGAACCGACTAGCGGGAGGGCGAATGAGCAGTTCTTC. It codes for CAWREPTSGRANEQFF. V usage is TRBV30 and J usage is TRBJ2-1, with TRBD2 matching over 14 bases. V gave up 3 bases and J gave up 7 bases; unmatched junction bases: 8. This CDR3 has 16 amino acids. The germline gives CDR1 GTSNPN, CDR2 SVGIG (reference sequence).

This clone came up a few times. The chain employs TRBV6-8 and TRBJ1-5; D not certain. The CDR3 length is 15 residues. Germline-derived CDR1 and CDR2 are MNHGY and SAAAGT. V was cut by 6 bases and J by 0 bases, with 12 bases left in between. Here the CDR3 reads CASSQTTGSNQPQHF. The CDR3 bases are TGTGCCAGCAGCCAAACAACGGGTAGCAATCAGCCCCAGCATTTT.

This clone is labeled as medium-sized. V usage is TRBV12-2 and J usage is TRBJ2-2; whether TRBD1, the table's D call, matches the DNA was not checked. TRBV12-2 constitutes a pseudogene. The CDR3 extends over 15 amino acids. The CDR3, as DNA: TGTGCCGGGATCGACAGGTCCTGGAACACCGGGGAGCTGTTTTTT. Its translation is CAGIDRSWNTGELFF.